This T cell receptor (beta chain) appears in the sequencing data of a study of CD8+ T cells in alopecia areata. Sequencing used cDNA as its template, made by extracting RNA and reverse transcribing it. TCRdb's copy holds only in-frame clones and misses some; the assay was immunoSEQ multiplex PCR. The sample yields some 110,000 clones, around 53% seen once. The count of this clone is one. CDR1 is PRHDT and CDR2 is FYEKMQ in the germline V gene (reference sequence). This CDR3 comprises 14 residues. V was pared by 5 bases and J by 1 base, with 11 bases between. The treatment: oral pan-JAK inhibitor, 5-10 mg twice daily.

The sequence came from a human donor with alopecia areata. The chain is built from TRBV13 and TRBJ1-2, with D perhaps matching TRBD1 (6 bases). Sample: CD8+ T cells sorted from blood, taken at week 24, from a patient treated with tofacitinib. The DNA of the CDR3 is TGTGCCAGCAGCCCGGACAGAAGTAACTATGGCTACACCTTC. Translated: CASSPDRSNYGYTF.